Ten or more counts support the clone carrying this T cell receptor (beta chain). Antigen specificity is unknown. Hyperthyroidism is called stable when no ophthalmopathy develops within 18 months of follow-up. If patients had other autoimmune diseases, uncontrolled infections, pregnancy or lactation, they were excluded. This entry comes from a study of Graves' ophthalmopathy and Graves' hyperthyroidism. Study observations and caveats: This model predicted ophthalmopathy progression (sensitivity 70.59%, specificity about 72%). Blood contained most expanded thyroid clonotypes exceeding 0.001 frequency.

Germline trimming cut 5 bases from V and 1 base from J; bases unmatched to any gene: 4. The CDR3 spans 15 residues. Germline V lookup: CDR1 SGHTA, CDR2 FQGNSA. TCR beta CDR3 amplification used RNA transcripts. RT-PCR was first run with HTBI primers, then multiplex PCR in a second round. TCRdb reprocessed the multiplex PCR reads with MiXCR, giving one entry per CDR3 protein. The data hold 400,000 to 450,000 distinct CDR3 sequences, with around a fifth observed a single time. Sequencing was carried out using peripheral blood. The V call is TRBV7-2, the J call TRBJ2-2, with 7 positions matching TRBD1. The receptor was derived from a young woman with stable Graves' hyperthyroidism. The CDR3 protein is CASSQRTGNTGELFF. The CDR3 coding sequence is TGTGCCAGCAGCCAAAGGACAGGGAACACCGGGGAGCTGTTTTTT.